Listed here are 22 T cell receptor beta chains from one sample, sequenced in a study of T-cell memory formation after mild COVID-19. MiXCR was run by TCRdb on the 5' RACE reads, yielding one entry per CDR3 protein. The profile shows about 440,000 distinct CDR3 sequences, about 19% of them singletons. Material: PBMCs or a T cell subset sorted from them (not recorded which). These receptors all stem from an adult woman who had mild COVID-19 (a few samples of this study predate the infection). Cell type and time point are not known.

V and J are TRBV12-3 or TRBV12-4 and TRBJ1-1; unclear D gene. Trimming cost V 5 bases and J 1 base, with 11 bases left between them. The CDR3 has 14 residues. This CDR3 is CASSPLRTNTEAFF. Here the CDR3 DNA reads TGTGCCAGCAGTCCCTTACGGACGAACACTGAAGCTTTCTTT.

This clonotype showed up just a few times. The J gene is TRBJ1-1, the V gene TRBV9; D might be TRBD1 (5 bases). This CDR3 region has 15 residues. Trimming stripped 0 bases from V and 4 bases from J, with 13 bases between. Germline values: CDR1 SGDLS, CDR2 YYNGEE. The CDR3 is CASSVVGGLGTEAFF. The CDR3 DNA sequence: TGTGCCAGCAGCGTAGTGGGGGGTCTTGGCACTGAAGCTTTCTTT.

This clonotype was observed a handful of times. The V call is TRBV11-2, the J call TRBJ1-2; 7 bases are shared with TRBD1. Germline CDR1 SGHAT, CDR2 FQNNGV. The V and J ends lost 2 bases and 7 bases, in that order; junction bases with no gene match: 13. CDR3 size: 16 residues. This chain's CDR3 is CASSLRNARGYSGYTF. DNA for the CDR3: TGTGCCAGCAGCTTACGGAACGCCAGGGGGTATTCTGGCTACACCTTC.

This sequence joins TRBV6-5 and TRBJ2-2, with D maybe TRBD2 (5 bases). V gave up 10 bases and J gave up 6 bases, with 12 bases separating them. The CDR3 spans 12 residues. Germline V gene sequence: CDR1 MNHEY, CDR2 SVGAGI. CDR3 sequence: CATRGRAGELFF. The CDR3 DNA reads as TGTGCCACCCGGGGTCGAGCCGGGGAGCTGTTTTTT.

The V gene is TRBV24-1, the J gene TRBJ2-3; 7 bases line up with TRBD1. The CDR3 spans 16 residues. After removal of 4 bases from V and 2 bases from J, the junction contained 8 bases not matched to a gene. Germline V gene sequence: CDR1 KGHDR, CDR2 SFDVKD. CDR3 nucleotides: TGTGCCACCAGTGACCCTCAGACAGGGTCCACAGATACGCAGTATTTT. This encodes CATSDPQTGSTDTQYF.

The chain uses TRBV11-2 and TRBJ1-6; no reliable D call. The CDR3 length is 16 residues. The V gene lost 1 base and the J gene lost 3 bases, with 10 bases spanning the gap. The germline V gene has CDR1 SGHAT and CDR2 FQNNGV. The CDR3 reads CASSLAATVYNSPLHF. The CDR3 nucleotides are TGTGCCAGCAGCTTAGCAGCCACAGTCTATAATTCACCCCTCCACTTT.

This clonotype was detected only a few times. The chain is built from TRBV6-5 and TRBJ2-2, with TRBD1 identical over 9 bases. This CDR3 comprises 17 residues. The junction had 9 bases not matched to a gene; V was cut back by 2 bases and J by 5 bases. Germline lookup yields CDR1 MNHEY and CDR2 SVGAGI. CDR3 nucleotides: TGTGCCAGCAGTTACGATATACAGGGGGCGCGAACCGGGGAGCTGTTTTTT. Protein sequence: CASSYDIQGARTGELFF.

This clonotype was recorded a few times. CDR3 amino acids: CATSRGTAGNTIYF. The CDR3 nucleotides are TGTGCCACCAGCAGGGGGACAGCTGGAAACACCATATATTTT. The chain links TRBV15 to TRBJ1-3, with 7 bases identical to TRBD1. V shed 3 bases and J 2 bases; nucleotides not matched to a gene: 1. This CDR3 is built from 14 residues. Germline CDR1 is LNHNV and CDR2 is YYDKDF (reference sequence). The full variable domain, completed using reference TRBV15 and TRBJ1-3, is DAMVIQNPRYQVTQFGKPVTLSCSQTLNHNVMYWYQQKSSQAPKLLFHYYDKDFNNEADTPDNFQSRRPNTSFCFLDIRSPGLGDTAMYLCATSRGTAGNTIYFGEGSWLTVV.

The genes are TRBV15 and TRBJ2-5, with a weak D call TRBD2 (6 bases). This CDR3 spans 13 amino acids. Trimming took off 3 bases at V and 5 bases at J, with 10 bases between the two ends. Per the germline V gene, CDR1 is LNHNV and CDR2 is YYDKDF (reference sequence). The CDR3 bases are TGTGCCACCAGCAGCCGGGAGTGGGAGACCCAGTACTTC. Its protein is CATSSREWETQYF.

This clonotype has just a few counts. V gene TRBV9 combines with J gene TRBJ2-3; 8 bases are shared with TRBD2. Per the germline V gene, CDR1 is SGDLS and CDR2 is YYNGEE. V lost 6 bases to trimming and J lost 6 bases; unmatched junction nucleotides: 6. CDR3 length: 13 amino acids. The CDR3 DNA sequence: TGTGCCAGCAACAGCGGGAGTTCGGATACGCAGTATTTT. Protein product: CASNSGSSDTQYF.

This clonotype occurred a few times. J is TRBJ2-5 and V is TRBV9; D perhaps matches TRBD2 (6 bases). Germline V gene sequence: CDR1 SGDLS, CDR2 YYNGEE. The CDR3 is 16 amino acids. V lost 0 bases to trimming and J lost 4 bases, with 16 bases between them. The CDR3 sequence: CASSVGPAGRSETQYF. CDR3 in DNA: TGTGCCAGCAGCGTAGGGCCGGCGGGAAGATCAGAGACCCAGTACTTC.

The sample holds a few counts of this clonotype. The chain has TRBV6-4 and TRBJ2-1, with a weak D call TRBD2 (5 bases). In germline, CDR1 is MRHNA, CDR2 SNTAGT. CDR3 length equals 14 residues. Trimming left V 2 bases short and J 8 bases short, with 13 bases between. The CDR3 DNA reads as TGTGCCAGCAGTGACGGGGTGTACGGGGATGAGCAGTTCTTC. Its translation is CASSDGVYGDEQFF.

The chain joins TRBV6-2 or TRBV6-3 to TRBJ2-1; possibly TRBD1 for D (5 bases). This CDR3 is 12 amino acids long. Germline CDR1 is MNHEY and CDR2 is SVGEGT. Trimming took 2 bases from V and 9 from J, leaving 8 bases between them. CDR3 DNA sequence: TGTGCCAGCAGTTACGGGCAGGGTGAGCAGTTCTTC. It is translated as CASSYGQGEQFF.

The genes are TRBV11-3 and TRBJ2-1, with D perhaps TRBD1 or TRBD2 (5 bases each). V lost 7 bases and J lost 5, with 12 bases in between. Germline-derived CDR1 and CDR2 are SGHNT and YENEEA. There are 13 residues in the CDR3. The CDR3 loop reads CASKRDVDNEQFF. CDR3 DNA: TGTGCCAGCAAACGGGACGTCGACAATGAGCAGTTCTTC.

The chain carries TRBV6-5 and TRBJ2-1, with 7 bases that match TRBD2. V dropped 3 bases and J dropped 0; count of bases not matched to a gene: 2. Per germline, CDR1 MNHEY and CDR2 SVGAGI. CDR3 size: 15 residues. The CDR3 region has the DNA TGTGCCAGCAGTTATCTAGCGGACTCCTACAATGAGCAGTTCTTC. This translates into CASSYLADSYNEQFF.

The chain uses TRBV5-5 and TRBJ1-1; tentatively, D is TRBD1 (5 bases). CDR3 length: 16 amino acids. The germline V gene has CDR1 SGHKS and CDR2 YYEKEE (reference sequence). Trimming cost V 3 bases and J 0 bases, with 15 bases left between them. The DNA for the CDR3 is TGTGCCAGCAGCTCGCCGGGTGGGACCATGAACACTGAAGCTTTCTTT. Encoded protein: CASSSPGGTMNTEAFF. The full variable domain, with the rest looked up from reference TRBV5-5 and TRBJ1-1, is DAGVTQSPTHLIKTRGQQVTLRCSPISGHKSVSWYQQVLGQGPQFIFQYYEKEERGRGNFPDRFSARQFPNYSSELNVNALLLGDSALYLCASSSPGGTMNTEAFFGQGTRLTVV.

This clonotype has a handful of counts. This chain connects TRBV5-1 to TRBJ1-2; unclear D gene. V was trimmed by 6 bases and J by 7 bases, leaving 19 bases between them. The CDR3 has 14 amino acids. CDR1 is SGHRS, CDR2 YFSETQ, per germline. CDR3 DNA sequence: TGCGCCAGCAAGGCGGCCAATTCCATCTCTGGCTACACCTTC. It translates to CASKAANSISGYTF.

Comments on this clonotype: One end of the junction does not line up with germline, which may come from a read error. The chain has TRBV7-2 and TRBJ2-7; 8 positions match TRBD1. This CDR3 has 17 amino acids. Germline V gene lookup returns CDR1 SGHTA and CDR2 FQGNSA. CDR3 nucleotides: TGTGCCAGCAGCCTAGCCTCCGCCGGACAGGGATTCTACGAGCAGTACTTC. It codes for CASSLASAGQGFYEQYF.

The V and J genes are TRBV7-3 and TRBJ2-2; the match to TRBD1 covers 10 bases. The CDR3 is made up of 15 amino acids. Germline assignment: CDR1 SGHTA and CDR2 FQGTGA. After removal of 8 bases from V and 5 bases from J, the junction contained 8 bases not matched to a gene. The chain's CDR3 is CASGQGGVSTGELFF. CDR3 sequence (DNA): TGTGCCAGCGGACAGGGGGGGGTCTCTACCGGGGAGCTGTTTTTT.

The table lists this clonotype with a few counts. The gene calls are TRBV12-3 or TRBV12-4 and TRBJ1-1; TRBD1 agrees at 8 bases. Losses at the gene ends were 3 bases for V and 6 bases for J; bases not matched to a gene: 6. This CDR3 is 14 amino acids long. CDR3 sequence reads: CASSFRTGWAEAFF. The CDR3 bases are TGTGCCAGCAGTTTCCGGACAGGGTGGGCTGAAGCTTTCTTT.

The genes are TRBV12-3 or TRBV12-4 and TRBJ1-6, with D maybe TRBD1 (5 bases). The length of the CDR3 is 12 residues. Trimming removed 1 base at V and 12 bases at J, with 7 bases between. The CDR3 protein is CASSLGGGPLHF. The CDR3 nucleotides are TGTGCCAGCAGTTTAGGCGGGGGACCCCTCCACTTT.

The chain combines TRBV2 with TRBJ1-5; D is possibly TRBD1 (6 bases). Germline V lookup: CDR1 SNHLY, CDR2 FYNNEI. CDR3 length: 12 amino acids. V lost 6 bases and J 8 bases, leaving 11 bases between the germline ends. The CDR3 reads CASRGGGKPQHF. The CDR3 DNA follows: TGTGCCAGCAGGGGAGGGGGAAAGCCCCAGCATTTT. Combining the CDR3 with reference TRBV2 and TRBJ1-5 gives the whole variable domain EPEVTQTPSHQVTQMGQEVILRCVPISNHLYFYWYRQILGQKVEFLVSFYNNEISEKSEIFDDQFSVERPDGSNFTLKIRSTKLEDSAMYFCASRGGGKPQHFGDGTRLSIL.